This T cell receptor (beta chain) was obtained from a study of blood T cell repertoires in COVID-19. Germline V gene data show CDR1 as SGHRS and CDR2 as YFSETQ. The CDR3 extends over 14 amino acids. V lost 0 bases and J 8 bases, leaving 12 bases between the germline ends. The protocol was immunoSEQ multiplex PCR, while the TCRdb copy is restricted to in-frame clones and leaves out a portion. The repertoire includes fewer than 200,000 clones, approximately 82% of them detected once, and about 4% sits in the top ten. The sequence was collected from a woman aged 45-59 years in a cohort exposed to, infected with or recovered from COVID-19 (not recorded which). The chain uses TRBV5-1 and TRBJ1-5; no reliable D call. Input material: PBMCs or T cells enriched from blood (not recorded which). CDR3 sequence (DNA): TGCGCCAGCAGCTTGGGCCAGGTCCCCAAGCCCCAGCATTTT. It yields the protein CASSLGQVPKPQHF.